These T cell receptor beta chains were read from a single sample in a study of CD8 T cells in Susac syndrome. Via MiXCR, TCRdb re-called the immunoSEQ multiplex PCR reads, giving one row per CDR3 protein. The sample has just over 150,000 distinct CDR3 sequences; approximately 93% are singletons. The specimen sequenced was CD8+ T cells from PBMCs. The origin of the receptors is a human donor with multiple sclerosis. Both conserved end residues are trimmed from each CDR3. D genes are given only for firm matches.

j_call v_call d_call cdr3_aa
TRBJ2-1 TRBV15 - ATSRDASAYNEQF
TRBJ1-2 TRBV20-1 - SASIETANGYT
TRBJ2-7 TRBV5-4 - ASSESFQGSTSYEQY
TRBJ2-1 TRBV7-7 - ASSLAGWNEQF
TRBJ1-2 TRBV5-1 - ASSLQRAENGYT
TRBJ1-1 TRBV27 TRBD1 ASRLTGEVYTPTEAF
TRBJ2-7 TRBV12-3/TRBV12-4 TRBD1 ASCPRQGPYEQY
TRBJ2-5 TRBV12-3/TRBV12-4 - ASSLLGETQY
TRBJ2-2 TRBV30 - AWSIGDTGELF
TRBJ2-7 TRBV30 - AWTGDSYEQY
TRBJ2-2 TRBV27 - ASTKQHTGELF
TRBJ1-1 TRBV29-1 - SVEAREAF
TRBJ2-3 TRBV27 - ASSLGPTDTQY
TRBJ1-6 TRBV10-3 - AIRVGSDNSPLH
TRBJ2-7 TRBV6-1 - ASSEVVGSSYEQY
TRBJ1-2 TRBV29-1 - SVRSRRGYT
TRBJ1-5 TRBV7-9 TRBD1 ASSPRTGHQPQH
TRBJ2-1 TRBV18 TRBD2 ASSPPGTSREQF
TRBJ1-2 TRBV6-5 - ASRGEGRNYGYT
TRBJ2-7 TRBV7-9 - ASSENNYEQY
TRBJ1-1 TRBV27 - ASRPQGYTEAF
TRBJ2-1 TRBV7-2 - ASSLKWVDEQF
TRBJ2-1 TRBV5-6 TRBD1 ASSSMAGDRVSTGNEQF
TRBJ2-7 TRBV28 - ASSFSTDEQY
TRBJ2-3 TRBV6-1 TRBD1 ASSIDRTGPSTDTQY
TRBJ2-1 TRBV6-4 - ASTSGRGNEQF
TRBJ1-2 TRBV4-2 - ASSQAPGRGYT